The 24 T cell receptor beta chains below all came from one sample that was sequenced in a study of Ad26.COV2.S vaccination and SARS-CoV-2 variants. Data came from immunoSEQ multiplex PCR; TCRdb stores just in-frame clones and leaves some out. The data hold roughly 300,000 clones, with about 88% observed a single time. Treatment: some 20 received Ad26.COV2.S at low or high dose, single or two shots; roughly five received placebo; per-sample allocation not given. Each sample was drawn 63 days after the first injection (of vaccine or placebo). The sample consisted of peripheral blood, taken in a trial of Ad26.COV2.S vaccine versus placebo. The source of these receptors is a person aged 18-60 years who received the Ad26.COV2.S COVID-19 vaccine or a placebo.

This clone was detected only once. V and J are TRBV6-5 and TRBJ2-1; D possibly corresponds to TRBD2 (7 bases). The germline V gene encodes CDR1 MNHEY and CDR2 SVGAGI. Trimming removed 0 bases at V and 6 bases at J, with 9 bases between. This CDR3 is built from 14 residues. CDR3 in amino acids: CASSYSAGANEQFF. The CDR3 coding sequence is TGTGCCAGCAGTTACTCTGCGGGGGCCAATGAGCAGTTCTTC.

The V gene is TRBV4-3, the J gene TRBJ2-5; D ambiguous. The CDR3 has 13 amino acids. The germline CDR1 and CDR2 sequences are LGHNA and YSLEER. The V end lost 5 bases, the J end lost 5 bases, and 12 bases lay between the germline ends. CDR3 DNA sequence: TGCGCCAGCAGCTCCAGAGGAACCGAGACCCAGTACTTC. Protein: CASSSRGTETQYF.

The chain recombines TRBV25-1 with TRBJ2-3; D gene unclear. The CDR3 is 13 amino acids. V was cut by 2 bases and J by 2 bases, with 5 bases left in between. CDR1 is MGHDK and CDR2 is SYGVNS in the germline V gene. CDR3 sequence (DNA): TGTGCCAGCAGTGAAGTTCTCACAGATACGCAGTATTTT. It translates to CASSEVLTDTQYF.

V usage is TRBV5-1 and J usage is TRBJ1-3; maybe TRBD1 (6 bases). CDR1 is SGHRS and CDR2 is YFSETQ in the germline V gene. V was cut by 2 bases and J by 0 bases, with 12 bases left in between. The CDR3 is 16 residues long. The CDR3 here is CASSLITGISGNTIYF. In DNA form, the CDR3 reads TGCGCCAGCAGCTTAATTACAGGGATCTCTGGAAACACCATATATTTT. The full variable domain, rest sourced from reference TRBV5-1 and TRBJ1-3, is KAGVTQTPRYLIKTRGQQVTLSCSPISGHRSVSWYQQTPGQGLQFLFEYFSETQRNKGNFPGRFSGRQFSNSRSEMNVSTLELGDSALYLCASSLITGISGNTIYFGEGSWLTVV.

CDR3 DNA sequence: TGTGCCTGGAGTTTGCGCGTGGGGCTGCACACTGAAGCTTTCTTT. Its translation: CAWSLRVGLHTEAFF. The chain employs TRBV30 and TRBJ1-1, with D perhaps TRBD1 (5 bases). This CDR3 is 15 amino acids long. CDR1 is GTSNPN, CDR2 SVGIG, per germline (reference sequence). V lost 2 bases to trimming and J lost 3 bases, with 16 bases between them.

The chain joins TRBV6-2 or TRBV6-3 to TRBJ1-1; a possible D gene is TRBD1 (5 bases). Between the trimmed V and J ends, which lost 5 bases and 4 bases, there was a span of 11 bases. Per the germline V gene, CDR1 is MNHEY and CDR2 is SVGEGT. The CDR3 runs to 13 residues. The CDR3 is CASSPGGGTEAFF. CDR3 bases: TGTGCCAGCAGTCCGGGGGGTGGCACTGAAGCTTTCTTT.

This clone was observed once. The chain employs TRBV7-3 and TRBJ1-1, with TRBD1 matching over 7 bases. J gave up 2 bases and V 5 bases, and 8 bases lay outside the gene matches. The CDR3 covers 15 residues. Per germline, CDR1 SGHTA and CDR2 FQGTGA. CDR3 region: CASSLRWDSNTEAFF. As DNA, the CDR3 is TGTGCCAGCAGCCTCAGGTGGGACAGCAACACTGAAGCTTTCTTT.

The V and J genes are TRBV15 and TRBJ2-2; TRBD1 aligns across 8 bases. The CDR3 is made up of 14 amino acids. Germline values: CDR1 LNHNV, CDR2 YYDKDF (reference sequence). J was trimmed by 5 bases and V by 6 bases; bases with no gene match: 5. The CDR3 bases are TGTGCCACCAGAGGGGACAGGCCTACCGGGGAGCTGTTTTTT. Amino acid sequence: CATRGDRPTGELFF.

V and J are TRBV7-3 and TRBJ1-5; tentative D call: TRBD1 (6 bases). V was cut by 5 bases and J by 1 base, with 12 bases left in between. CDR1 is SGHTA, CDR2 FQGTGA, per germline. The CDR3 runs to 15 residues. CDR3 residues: CASSLQGRSNQPQHF. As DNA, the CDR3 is TGTGCCAGCAGCCTACAGGGCCGAAGCAATCAGCCCCAGCATTTT.

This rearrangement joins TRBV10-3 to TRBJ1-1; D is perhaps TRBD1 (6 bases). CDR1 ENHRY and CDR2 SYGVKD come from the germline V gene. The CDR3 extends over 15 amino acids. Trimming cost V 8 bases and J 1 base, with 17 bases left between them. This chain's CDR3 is CAILGGGGRNTEAFF. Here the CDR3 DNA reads TGTGCCATCCTTGGAGGCGGGGGCAGGAACACTGAAGCTTTCTTT.

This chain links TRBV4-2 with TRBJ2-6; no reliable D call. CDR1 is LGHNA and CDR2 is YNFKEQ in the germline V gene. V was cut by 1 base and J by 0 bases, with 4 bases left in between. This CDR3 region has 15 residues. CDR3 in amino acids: CASSQGYSGANVLTF. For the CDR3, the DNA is TGTGCCAGCAGCCAAGGGTACTCTGGGGCCAACGTCCTGACTTTC.

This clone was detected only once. CDR3 amino acids: CAWSTERVPTNSPLHF. The CDR3 DNA reads as TGTGCCTGGAGTACCGAACGGGTACCAACAAATTCACCCCTCCACTTT. This chain connects TRBV30 to TRBJ1-6; D remains ambiguous. The germline CDR1 and CDR2 sequences are GTSNPN and SVGIG (reference sequence). The V gene lost 2 bases and the J gene lost 7 bases, with 18 bases spanning the gap. This CDR3 has 16 amino acids.

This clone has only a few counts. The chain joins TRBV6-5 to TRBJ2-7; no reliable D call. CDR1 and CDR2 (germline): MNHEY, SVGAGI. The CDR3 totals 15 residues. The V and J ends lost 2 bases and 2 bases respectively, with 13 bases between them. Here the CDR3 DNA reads TGTGCCAGCAGTTACCGTCAGGTAGGGCCCTACGAGCAGTACTTC. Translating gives CASSYRQVGPYEQYF.

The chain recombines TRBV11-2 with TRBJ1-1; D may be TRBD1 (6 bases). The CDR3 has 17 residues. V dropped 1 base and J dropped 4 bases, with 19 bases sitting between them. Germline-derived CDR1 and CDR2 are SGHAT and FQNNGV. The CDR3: CASSLGSGGVGGTEAFF. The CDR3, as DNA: TGTGCCAGCAGCTTAGGGTCGGGGGGCGTAGGAGGCACTGAAGCTTTCTTT. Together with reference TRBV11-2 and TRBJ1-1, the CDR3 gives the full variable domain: EAGVAQSPRYKIIEKRQSVAFWCNPISGHATLYWYQQILGQGPKLLIQFQNNGVVDDSQLPKDRFSAERLKGVDSTLKIQPAKLEDSAVYLCASSLGSGGVGGTEAFFGQGTRLTVV.

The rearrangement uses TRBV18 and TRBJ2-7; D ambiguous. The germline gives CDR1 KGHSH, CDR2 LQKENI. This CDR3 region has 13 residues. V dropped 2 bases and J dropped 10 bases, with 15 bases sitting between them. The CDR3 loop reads CASSPVGRAAQYF. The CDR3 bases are TGTGCCAGCTCACCAGTGGGCCGGGCAGCTCAGTACTTC. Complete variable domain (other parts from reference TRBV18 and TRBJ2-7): NAGVMQNPRHLVRRRGQEARLRCSPMKGHSHVYWYRQLPEEGLKFMVYLQKENIIDESGMPKERFSAEFPKEGPSILRIQQVVRGDSAAYFCASSPVGRAAQYFGPGTRLTVT.

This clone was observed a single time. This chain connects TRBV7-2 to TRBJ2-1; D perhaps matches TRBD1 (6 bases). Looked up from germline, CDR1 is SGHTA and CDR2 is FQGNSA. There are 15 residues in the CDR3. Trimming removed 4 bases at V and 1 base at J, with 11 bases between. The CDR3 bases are TGTGCCAGCAGCTGGACAGAACCTTCCTACAATGAGCAGTTCTTC. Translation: CASSWTEPSYNEQFF.

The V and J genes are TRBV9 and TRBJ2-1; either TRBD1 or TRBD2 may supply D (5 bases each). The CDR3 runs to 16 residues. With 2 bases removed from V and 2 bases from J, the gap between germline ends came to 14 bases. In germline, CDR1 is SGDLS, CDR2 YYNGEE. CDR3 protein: CASSVNWGSTYNEQFF. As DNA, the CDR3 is TGTGCCAGCAGCGTTAATTGGGGGTCCACCTACAATGAGCAGTTCTTC.

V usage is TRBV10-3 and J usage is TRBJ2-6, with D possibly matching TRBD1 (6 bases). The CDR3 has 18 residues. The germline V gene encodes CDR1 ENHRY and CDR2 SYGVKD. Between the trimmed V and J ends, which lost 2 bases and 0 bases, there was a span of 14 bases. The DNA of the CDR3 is TGTGCCATCAGTGAGACAGGGTTTGGGTACTCTGGGGCCAACGTCCTGACTTTC. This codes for CAISETGFGYSGANVLTF.

The CDR3 nucleotides are TGTGCCAGCAGCCCAGCAGCAGGGGGGGACACCGGGGAGCTGTTTTTT. It is translated as CASSPAAGGDTGELFF. This chain links TRBV4-2 with TRBJ2-2; tentatively, D is TRBD1 or TRBD2 (7 bases each). CDR1 is LGHNA and CDR2 is YNFKEQ in the germline V gene. The length of the CDR3 is 16 residues. The ends were cut back, 4 bases at V and 3 bases at J, with 15 bases in the middle.

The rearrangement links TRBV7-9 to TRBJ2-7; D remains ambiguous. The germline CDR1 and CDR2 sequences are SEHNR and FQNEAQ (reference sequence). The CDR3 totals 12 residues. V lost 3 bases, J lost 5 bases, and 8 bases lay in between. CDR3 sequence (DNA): TGTGCCAGCAGCTTCGGGCAGAACGAGCAGTACTTC. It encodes CASSFGQNEQYF.

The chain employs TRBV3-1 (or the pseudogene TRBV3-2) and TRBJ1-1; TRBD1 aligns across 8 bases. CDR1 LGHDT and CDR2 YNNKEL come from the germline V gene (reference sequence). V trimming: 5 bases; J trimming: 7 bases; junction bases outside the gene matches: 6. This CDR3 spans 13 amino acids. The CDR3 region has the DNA TGTGCCAGCAGCTCACGACAGGGGAATGAAGCTTTCTTT. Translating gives CASSSRQGNEAFF.

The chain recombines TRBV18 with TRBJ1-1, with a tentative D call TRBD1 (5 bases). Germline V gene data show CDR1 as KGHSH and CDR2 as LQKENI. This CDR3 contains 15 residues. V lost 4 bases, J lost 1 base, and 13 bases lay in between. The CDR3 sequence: CASSLTTAQNTEAFF. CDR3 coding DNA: TGTGCCAGCTCACTTACGACAGCACAGAACACTGAAGCTTTCTTT.

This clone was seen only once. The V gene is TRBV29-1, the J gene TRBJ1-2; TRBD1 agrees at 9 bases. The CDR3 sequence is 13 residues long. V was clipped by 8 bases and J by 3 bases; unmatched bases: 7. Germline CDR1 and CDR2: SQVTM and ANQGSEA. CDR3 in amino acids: CSTRDREDYGYTF. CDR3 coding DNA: TGCAGCACCCGGGACAGGGAGGACTATGGCTACACCTTC.

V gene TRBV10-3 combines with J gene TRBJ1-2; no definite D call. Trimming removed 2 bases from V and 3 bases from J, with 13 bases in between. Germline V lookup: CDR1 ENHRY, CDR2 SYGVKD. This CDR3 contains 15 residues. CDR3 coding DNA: TGTGCCATCAGTGAGCCTCAATTGGGCGACTATGGCTACACCTTC. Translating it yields CAISEPQLGDYGYTF.